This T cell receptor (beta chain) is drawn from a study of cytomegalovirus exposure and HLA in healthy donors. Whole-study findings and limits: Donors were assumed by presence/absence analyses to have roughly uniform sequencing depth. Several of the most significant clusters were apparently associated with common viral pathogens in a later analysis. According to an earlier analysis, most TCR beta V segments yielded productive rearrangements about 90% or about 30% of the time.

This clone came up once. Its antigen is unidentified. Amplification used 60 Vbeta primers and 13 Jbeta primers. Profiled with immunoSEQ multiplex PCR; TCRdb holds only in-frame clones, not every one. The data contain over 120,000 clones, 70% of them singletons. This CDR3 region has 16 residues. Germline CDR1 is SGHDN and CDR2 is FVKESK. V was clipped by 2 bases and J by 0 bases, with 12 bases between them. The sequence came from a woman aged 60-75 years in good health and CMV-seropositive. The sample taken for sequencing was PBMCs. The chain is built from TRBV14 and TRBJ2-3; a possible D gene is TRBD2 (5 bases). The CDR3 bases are TGTGCCAGCAGCCAACGTCCAAGCGGAAGCACAGATACGCAGTATTTT. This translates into CASSQRPSGSTDTQYF.